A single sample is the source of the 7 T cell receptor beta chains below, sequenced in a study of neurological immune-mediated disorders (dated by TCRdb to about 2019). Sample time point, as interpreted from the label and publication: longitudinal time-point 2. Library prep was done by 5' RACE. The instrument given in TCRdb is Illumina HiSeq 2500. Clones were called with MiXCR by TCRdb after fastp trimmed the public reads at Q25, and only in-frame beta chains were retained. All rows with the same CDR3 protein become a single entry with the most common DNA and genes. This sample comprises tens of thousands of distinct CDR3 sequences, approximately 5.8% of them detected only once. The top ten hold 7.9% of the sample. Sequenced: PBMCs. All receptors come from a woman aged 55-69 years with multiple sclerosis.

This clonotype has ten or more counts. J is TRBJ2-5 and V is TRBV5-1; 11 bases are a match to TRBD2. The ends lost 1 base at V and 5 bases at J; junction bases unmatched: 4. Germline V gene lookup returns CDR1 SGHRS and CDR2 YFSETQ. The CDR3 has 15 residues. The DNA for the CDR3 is TGCGCCAGCAGCTTGACGGGACTAGCGGTGGAGACCCAGTACTTC. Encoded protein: CASSLTGLAVETQYF.

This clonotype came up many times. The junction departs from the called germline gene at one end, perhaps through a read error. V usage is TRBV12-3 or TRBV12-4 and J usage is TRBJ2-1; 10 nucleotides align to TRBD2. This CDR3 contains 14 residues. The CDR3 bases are TGTGCCAGCAGTATAGCGGGGGGCCCGGGTGAGCAGTTCTTC. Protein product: CASSIAGGPGEQFF.

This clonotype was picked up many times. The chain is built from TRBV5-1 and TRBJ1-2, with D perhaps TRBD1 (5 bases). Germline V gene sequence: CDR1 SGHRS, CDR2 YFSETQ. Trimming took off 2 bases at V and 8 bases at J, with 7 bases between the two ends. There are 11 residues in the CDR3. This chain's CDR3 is CASSLGVGYTF. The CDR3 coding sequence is TGCGCCAGCAGCTTAGGGGTAGGCTACACCTTC.

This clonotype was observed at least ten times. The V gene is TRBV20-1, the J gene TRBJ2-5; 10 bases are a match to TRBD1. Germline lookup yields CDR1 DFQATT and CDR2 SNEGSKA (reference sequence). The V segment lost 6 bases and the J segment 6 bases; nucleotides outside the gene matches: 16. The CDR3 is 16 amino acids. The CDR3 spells CSALPAGTGVLKTQYF. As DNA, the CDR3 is TGCAGTGCCTTACCAGCCGGGACAGGGGTTCTAAAGACCCAGTACTTC.

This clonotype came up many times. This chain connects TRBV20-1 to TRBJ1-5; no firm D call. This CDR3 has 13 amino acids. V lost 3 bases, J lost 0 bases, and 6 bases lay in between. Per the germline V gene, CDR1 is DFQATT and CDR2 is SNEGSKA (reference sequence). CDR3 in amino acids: CSASSHSNQPQHF. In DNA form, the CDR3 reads TGCAGTGCTAGCAGCCATAGCAATCAGCCCCAGCATTTT.

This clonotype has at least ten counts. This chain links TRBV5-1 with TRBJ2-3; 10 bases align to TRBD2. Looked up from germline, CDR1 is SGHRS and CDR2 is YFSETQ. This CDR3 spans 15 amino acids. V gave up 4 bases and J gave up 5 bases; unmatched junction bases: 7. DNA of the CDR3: TGCGCCAGCAGCGGTAGCGGGGGGCCTGGAGATACGCAGTATTTT. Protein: CASSGSGGPGDTQYF.

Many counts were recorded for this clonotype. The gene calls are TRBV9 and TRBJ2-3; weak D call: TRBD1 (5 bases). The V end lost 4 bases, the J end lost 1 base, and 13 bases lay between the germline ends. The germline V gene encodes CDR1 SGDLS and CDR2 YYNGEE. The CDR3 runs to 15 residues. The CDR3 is CASSSIGQGTDTQYF. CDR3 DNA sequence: TGTGCCAGCAGCTCAATTGGACAAGGCACAGATACGCAGTATTTT. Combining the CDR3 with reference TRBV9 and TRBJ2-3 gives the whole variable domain DSGVTQTPKHLITATGQRVTLRCSPRSGDLSVYWYQQSLDQGLQFLIQYYNGEERAKGNILERFSAQQFPDLHSELNLSSLELGDSALYFCASSSIGQGTDTQYFGPGTRLTVL.